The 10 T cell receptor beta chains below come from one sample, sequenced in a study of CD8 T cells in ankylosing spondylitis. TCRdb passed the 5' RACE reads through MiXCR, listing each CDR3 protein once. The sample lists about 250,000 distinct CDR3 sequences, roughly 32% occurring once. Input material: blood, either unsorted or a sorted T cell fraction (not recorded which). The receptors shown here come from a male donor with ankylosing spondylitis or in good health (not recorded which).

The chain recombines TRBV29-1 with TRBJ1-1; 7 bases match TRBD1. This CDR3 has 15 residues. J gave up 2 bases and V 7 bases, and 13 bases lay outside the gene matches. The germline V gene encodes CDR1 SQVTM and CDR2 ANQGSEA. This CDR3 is CSAIRDRKFNTEAFF. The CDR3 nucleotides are TGCAGCGCCATCCGGGACAGAAAGTTTAACACTGAAGCTTTCTTT.

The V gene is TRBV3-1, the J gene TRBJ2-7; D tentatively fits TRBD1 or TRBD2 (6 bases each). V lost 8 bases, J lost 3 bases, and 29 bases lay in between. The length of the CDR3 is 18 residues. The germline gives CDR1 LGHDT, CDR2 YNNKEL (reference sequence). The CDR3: CASCLAEISQGHLYEQYF. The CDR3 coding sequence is TGTGCCAGCTGTTTAGCGGAGATCTCACAGGGACATCTCTACGAGCAGTACTTC.

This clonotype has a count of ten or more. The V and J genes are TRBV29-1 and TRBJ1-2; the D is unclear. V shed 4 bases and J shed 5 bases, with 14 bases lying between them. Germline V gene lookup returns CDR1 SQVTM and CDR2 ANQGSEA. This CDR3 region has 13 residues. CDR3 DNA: TGCAGCGTTGCGGAGGGATGGGATTATGGCTACACCTTC. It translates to CSVAEGWDYGYTF.

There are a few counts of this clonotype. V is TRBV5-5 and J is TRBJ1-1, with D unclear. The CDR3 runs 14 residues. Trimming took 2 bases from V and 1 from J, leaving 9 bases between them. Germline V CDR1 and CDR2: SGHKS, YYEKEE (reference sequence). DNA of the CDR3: TGTGCCAGCAGCTTACGCCTGGGGAACACTGAAGCTTTCTTT. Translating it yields CASSLRLGNTEAFF.

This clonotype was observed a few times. The CDR3 DNA sequence: TGTGCCAGCAGCGCAACCCGGGGGCGGGCAAATGAGCAGTTCTTC. Its protein is CASSATRGRANEQFF. This sequence joins TRBV9 and TRBJ2-1; D possibly uses TRBD1 or TRBD2 (6 bases each). CDR1 and CDR2 from the germline V gene are SGDLS and YYNGEE. Trimming pared 3 bases from V and 7 bases from J, leaving 17 bases between. This CDR3 comprises 15 residues. The entire variable domain, with the rest obtained from reference TRBV9 and TRBJ2-1, is as follows: DSGVTQTPKHLITATGQRVTLRCSPRSGDLSVYWYQQSLDQGLQFLIQYYNGEERAKGNILERFSAQQFPDLHSELNLSSLELGDSALYFCASSATRGRANEQFFGPGTRLTVL.

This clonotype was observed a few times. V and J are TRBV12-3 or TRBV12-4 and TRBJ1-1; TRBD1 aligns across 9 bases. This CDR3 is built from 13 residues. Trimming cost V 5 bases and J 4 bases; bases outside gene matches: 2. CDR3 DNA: TGTGCCAGCAGTCTACAGGGGGCCACTGAAGCTTTCTTT. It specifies CASSLQGATEAFF.

CDR3 in DNA: TGCAGTGCTAGGCCCCGGGGGGGAGGCACCGGGGAGCTGTTTTTT. This encodes CSARPRGGGTGELFF. V usage is TRBV20-1 and J usage is TRBJ2-2; 8 bases are a match to TRBD2. CDR3 length: 15 amino acids. Germline V lookup: CDR1 DFQATT, CDR2 SNEGSKA (reference sequence). The junction had 7 bases not matched to a gene; V was cut back by 3 bases and J by 4 bases.

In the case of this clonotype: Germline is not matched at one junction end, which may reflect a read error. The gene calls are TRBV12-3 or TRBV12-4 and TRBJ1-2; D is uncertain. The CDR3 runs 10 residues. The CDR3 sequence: CARTSCRRAF. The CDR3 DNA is TGTGCCAGGACCTCGTGTCGGCGCGCCTTC.

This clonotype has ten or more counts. CDR3 sequence: CSARGLDRVHGSNQPQHF. The CDR3 nucleotides read TGCAGTGCTAGAGGTCTCGACAGGGTTCATGGTAGCAATCAGCCCCAGCATTTT. The rearrangement uses TRBV20-1 and TRBJ1-5, with 7 positions matching TRBD1. Germline assignment: CDR1 DFQATT and CDR2 SNEGSKA (reference sequence). The length of the CDR3 is 18 residues. Trimming took 1 base from V and 0 from J; bases not matched to a gene: 12.

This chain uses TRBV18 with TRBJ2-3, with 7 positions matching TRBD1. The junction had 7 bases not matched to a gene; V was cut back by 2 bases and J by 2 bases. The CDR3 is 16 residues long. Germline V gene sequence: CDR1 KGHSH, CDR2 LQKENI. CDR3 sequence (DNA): TGTGCCAGCTCACCAGCGTCTAGGGGGCACACAGATACGCAGTATTTT. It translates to CASSPASRGHTDTQYF.